Listed below are T cell receptor beta chains from one sample, sequenced in a study of blood T cell repertoires in COVID-19. Libraries were prepared by immunoSEQ multiplex PCR; TCRdb keeps only in-frame clonotypes and omits some of them. This sample has about 210,000 clones; almost 85% occur once, and the top ten carry approximately 5.1%. Source material: peripheral blood. These receptors were obtained from a man aged 50 to 60 with COVID-19, enrolled during active disease. The CDR3 runs from the conserved cysteine through the conserved F or W. Each record gives: V gene, clone size, J gene, D gene, CDR3 DNA, CDR3 protein. A D gene is named only where the DNA matches it firmly. Clone size is not always given. Where it is, it says once, few, many or a class for expanded clones.

TRBV5-1	NA	TRBJ2-1	TRBD2	TGCGCCAGCAGTATCGGACTAGCGGGGGTGTCGGAGCAGTTCTTC	CASSIGLAGVSEQFF
TRBV20-1	NA	TRBJ2-3	TRBD2	TGCAGTGCTAGTGTCGGGACTAGCGGGGGGGCCCTTCTAACAGATACGCAGTATTTT	CSASVGTSGGALLTDTQYF
TRBV6-2/TRBV6-3	NA	TRBJ2-1	TRBD1	TGTGCCAGCAGTTACCGGCGGGACAGGGGGCTATACAATGAGCAGTTCTTC	CASSYRRDRGLYNEQFF
TRBV27	NA	TRBJ2-1	NA	TGTGCCAGCAGTAAGAGAAGCTCCTACAATGAGCAGTTCTTC	CASSKRSSYNEQFF
TRBV3-1/TRBV3-2	NA	TRBJ1-2	TRBD1	TGTGCCAGCAGCCAGGGACAGAACTATGGCTACACCTTC	CASSQGQNYGYTF
TRBV15	NA	TRBJ2-6	NA	TGTGCCACCAGCAGAGGCGCTCGGGGCTCTGGGGCCAACGTCCTGACTTTC	CATSRGARGSGANVLTF
TRBV6-5	NA	TRBJ1-4	NA	TGTGCCAGCAGTTTAACTCGAGATGAAAAACTGTTTTTT	CASSLTRDEKLFF
TRBV2	NA	TRBJ1-6	NA	TGTGCCAGCAGTGACAGGAATTATAATTCACCCCTCCACTTT	CASSDRNYNSPLHF
TRBV18	NA	TRBJ2-3	TRBD2	TGTGCCAGCTCACCAAAGGTAGCGGGGTGGCAAAATACGCAGTATTTT	CASSPKVAGWQNTQYF
TRBV15	NA	TRBJ1-6	NA	TGTGCCACCAGCAGAGATATACAGTTAAATTCACCCCTCCACTTT	CATSRDIQLNSPLHF
TRBV20-1	once	TRBJ2-1	NA	TGCAGTGCTAGTTACTACAATGAGCAGTTCTTC	CSASYYNEQFF
TRBV5-1	NA	TRBJ2-2	NA	TGCGCCAGCAGCTTCGGAGACACCGGGGAGCTGTTTTTT	CASSFGDTGELFF
TRBV2	NA	TRBJ2-7	TRBD2	TGTGCCAGCAGTGATGAAGCGGGACGGAACTACGAGCAGTACTTC	CASSDEAGRNYEQYF
TRBV5-1	NA	TRBJ2-7	NA	TGCGCCAGCAGCTTGGGCGGCGGGGTAGCCTACGAGCAGTACTTC	CASSLGGGVAYEQYF
TRBV3-1/TRBV3-2	NA	TRBJ2-1	TRBD1	TGTGCCAGCAGCCAAGGACAGGGCATTGAGCAGTTCTTC	CASSQGQGIEQFF
TRBV3-1/TRBV3-2	NA	TRBJ2-3	NA	TGTGCCAGCACCAGCTCGACAGGACCAAATACGCAGTATTTT	CASTSSTGPNTQYF
TRBV9	once	TRBJ1-6	NA	TGTGCCAGCAGCGCCATCCCGGGCTCCTATAATTCACCCCTCCACTTT	CASSAIPGSYNSPLHF
TRBV6-2/TRBV6-3	NA	TRBJ1-2	NA	TGTGCCAGCAGTCGACGGACAGATATGAACTATGGCTACACCTTC	CASSRRTDMNYGYTF
TRBV28	NA	TRBJ2-1	NA	TGTGCCAGCAGATTGACAGGGAGGTACAATGAGCAGTTCTTC	CASRLTGRYNEQFF
TRBV9	NA	TRBJ2-2	TRBD1	TGTGCCAGCAGCGGCAAGACCGGGACAGGGATCACCGGGGAGCTGTTTTTT	CASSGKTGTGITGELFF
TRBV20-1	few	TRBJ1-1	NA	TGCAGTGCTAGCAAGAGGACTGAAGCTTTCTTT	CSASKRTEAFF
TRBV28	medium-sized	TRBJ1-2	NA	TGTGCCAGCACCGTCGCCCAGTACAACTATGGCTACACCTTC	CASTVAQYNYGYTF
TRBV2	NA	TRBJ2-2	TRBD1	TGTGCCAGCAGCGGGACAGGGGGCCGTCACGGGGAGCTGTTTTTT	CASSGTGGRHGELFF
TRBV7-2	few	TRBJ1-6	NA	TGTGCCAGCAGCTTAGCGTATTCGCAGAATTCACCCCTCCACTTT	CASSLAYSQNSPLHF
TRBV5-1	NA	TRBJ2-2	TRBD1	TGCGCCAGCAGCCGACAGGGGGCAATGGGAACCGGGGAGCTGTTTTTT	CASSRQGAMGTGELFF
TRBV3-1/TRBV3-2	NA	TRBJ1-2	TRBD1	TGTGCCAGCAGCCAAGACGACAGGGATTATGGCTACACCTTC	CASSQDDRDYGYTF
TRBV3-1/TRBV3-2	NA	TRBJ2-7	NA	TGTGCCAGCAGCCAAGCGCGGGTATTCGCCGAGCAGTACTTC	CASSQARVFAEQYF
TRBV30	NA	TRBJ2-7	NA	TGTGCCTGGAGTAAGACCGGGATCTACGAGCAGTACTTC	CAWSKTGIYEQYF
TRBV25-1	NA	TRBJ2-5	TRBD2	TGTGCCAGCAGTGTAGCGGGGGCCCTGAAAGAGACCCAGTACTTC	CASSVAGALKETQYF
TRBV18	NA	TRBJ2-3	NA	TGTGCCAGCTCACCACCCCCCGGGCGGGTGGGCACAGATACGCAGTATTTT	CASSPPPGRVGTDTQYF
TRBV7-9	NA	TRBJ2-1	TRBD2	TGTGCCAGCAGCTTAGAGCTAGCGGGCTCGGAGCAGTTCTTC	CASSLELAGSEQFF
TRBV5-1	NA	TRBJ1-5	NA	TGCGCCAGCAGCTTGGACGAGGGGGGCAATCAGCCCCAGCATTTT	CASSLDEGGNQPQHF
TRBV6-6	NA	TRBJ2-1	NA	TGTGCCAGCAGTCCCCTTGGGGCCCCAGATCTGTACAATGAGCAGTTCTTC	CASSPLGAPDLYNEQFF
TRBV11-2	NA	TRBJ2-5	TRBD1	TGTGCCAGCAGCCCCAGACAGGGCAAAGAGACCCAGTACTTC	CASSPRQGKETQYF
TRBV11-2	once	TRBJ2-4	TRBD2	TGTGCCAGCAGCTCGCTCGGGGGGAGGAACATTCAGTACTTC	CASSSLGGRNIQYF
TRBV20-1	NA	TRBJ2-5	NA	TGCAGTGCTAGGCGGCAAGAGACCCAGTACTTC	CSARRQETQYF
TRBV28	NA	TRBJ2-7	NA	TGTGCCAGCAGTTTAGCCAGGGGCTACGAGCAGTACTTC	CASSLARGYEQYF
TRBV15	NA	TRBJ1-5	TRBD1	TGTGCCACCAGCGGGACAGGGGGTATTCAGCCCCAGCATTTT	CATSGTGGIQPQHF
TRBV2	NA	TRBJ2-3	TRBD2	TGTGCCAGCAGTGAACCAGGACTAGCGGGGGATACGCAGTATTTT	CASSEPGLAGDTQYF
TRBV28	NA	TRBJ2-7	TRBD2	TGTGCCAGCACCCGGGGGGGTTCCTACGAGCAGTACTTC	CASTRGGSYEQYF
TRBV6-5	NA	TRBJ2-2	TRBD2	TGTGCCAGCAGCGCTAGCGGGGCGAACACCGGGGAGCTGTTTTTT	CASSASGANTGELFF
TRBV3-1/TRBV3-2	NA	TRBJ2-1	NA	TGTGCCAGCAGCCAAGATGCAGGGGGAGGTGAGCAGTTCTTC	CASSQDAGGGEQFF
TRBV6-5	NA	TRBJ1-2	TRBD1	TGTGCCAGCAGACGGGACAGGCGTTCTAACTATGGCTACACCTTC	CASRRDRRSNYGYTF
TRBV12-3/TRBV12-4	once	TRBJ1-1	NA	TGTGCCAGCAGCATCAACTTGAACACTGAAGCTTTCTTT	CASSINLNTEAFF
TRBV28	NA	TRBJ1-4	TRBD1	TGTGCCAGCAGTACCGGGACAGTGAGTGAAAAACTGTTTTTT	CASSTGTVSEKLFF
TRBV18	NA	TRBJ1-1	TRBD1	TGTGCCAGCCCAACCTCGGGACAGAGAACTGAAGCTTTCTTT	CASPTSGQRTEAFF
TRBV18	NA	TRBJ1-1	TRBD1	TGTGCCAGCTCAGCAGGGACAGGGGGCTTGGGGACTGAAGCTTTCTTT	CASSAGTGGLGTEAFF
TRBV7-9	NA	TRBJ1-2	NA	TGTGCCAGCAGTCTTCAGACAGCAGAGGACTATGGCTACACCTTC	CASSLQTAEDYGYTF
TRBV6-2/TRBV6-3	NA	TRBJ2-5	NA	TGTGCCAGCAGTTACTCGAAGGCGCCAGGACAGTTCGAGGGGGAGACCCAGTACTTC	CASSYSKAPGQFEGETQYF
TRBV20-1	NA	TRBJ2-7	NA	TGCAGTGTTTTTCAGGGCAACGAGCAGTACTTC	CSVFQGNEQYF
TRBV30	NA	TRBJ1-2	NA	TGTGCCTGGAGTCTGCGGCAGACTAACTATGGCTACACCTTC	CAWSLRQTNYGYTF
TRBV7-6	NA	TRBJ1-3	NA	TGTGCCAGCAGCCCGTGGTCCAGGAACTCTAGAAACACCATATATTTT	CASSPWSRNSRNTIYF
TRBV11-2	NA	TRBJ2-3	TRBD1	TGTGCCAGCAGCGTCACAGGGGGCGCGACTTATGATACGCAGTATTTT	CASSVTGGATYDTQYF
TRBV9	NA	TRBJ2-3	TRBD2	TGTGCCAGCAGCGTCTCCCCTATAGCGGGGGCCAGCACAGATACGCAGTATTTT	CASSVSPIAGASTDTQYF
TRBV29-1	NA	TRBJ2-7	NA	TGCAGCGTTGAGCAGGGGATGAGCTACGAGCAGTACTTC	CSVEQGMSYEQYF